This TCR beta chain originates from a study of Ad26.COV2.S vaccination and SARS-CoV-2 variants (dated by TCRdb to the early 2020s). Notes on the research overall: Donors in the vaccine arm were drawn from COV1001, a multicentre, randomized, double-blind, placebo-controlled phase I-IIa trial testing Ad26.COV2.S in healthy adults. Ad26.COV2.S was given intramuscularly at 5x10^10 or 1x10^11 viral particles, as a single shot or as two shots 56 days apart. TCRbeta repertoire sequencing served as the tool for gauging how specific and how broad the SARS-CoV-2-reactive T cell receptors were following Ad26.COV2.S vaccination. The TCR-sequenced set comprised around 30 samples: around 20 Ad26.COV2.S vaccine recipients, 5 placebo recipients and 8 SARS-CoV-2 convalescent individuals. Trial participants were randomized into five groups of five, in which low-dose or high-dose Ad26.COV2.S was given once or twice, or placebo was given on both occasions. Blinding of investigators to trial group allocation was maintained during experiments and outcome assessment.

Points the paper makes about the study in general: Ad26.COV2.S recipients had higher spike-specific TCR breadth than placebo recipients (P = 0.0014). Substantial breadth of spike-specific CD8+ and CD4+ T cell responses was reported after vaccination. Vaccine and placebo recipients had comparable non-spike TCR breadth, which fits with the vaccine containing only spike. Comparing responses between vaccine doses or regimens was not something the study was powered to do. The authors noted that the TCR breadth and depth analyses may have underestimated total T cell responses.

The immunoSEQ Assay was used to sequence TCRbeta CDR3 regions. After extraction, genomic DNA underwent amplification by bias-controlled multiplex PCR, followed by high-throughput sequencing. The authors processed their data as follows. To quantify the absolute abundance of every unique TCRbeta CDR3 region, sequences were collapsed and filtered. Usable DNA was measured by amplifying reference genes present in all nucleated cells, and TCRbeta template counts were normalized to that usable DNA to estimate T cell fraction. Repertoire TCRs were annotated as SARS-CoV-2-specific by exact matching of V gene, CDR3 amino acid sequence and J gene to a known reactive TCR set. The reference SARS-CoV-2 TCR set came from MIRA and was filtered for enrichment in COVID-19-positive ImmuneCODE repertoires, removing public or cross-reactive TCRs. Using the MIRA antigens, annotated TCRs were further analysed by specific ORF or by position within an ORF. Depth was the summed frequency of annotated unique rearrangements, while breadth was defined as annotated unique rearrangements over total unique productive rearrangements. Group comparisons of TCR breadth used two-sided Wilcoxon rank-sum tests. TCRdb holds this immuneACCESS table with in-frame rearrangements only. Some clones are missing; in checked studies, unresolved V genes explain under half, and the rest has no known cause. V and J calls and clone size come straight from that table; D and trimming were deduced from the DNA. The sample has about 350,000 clones on record, roughly 91% of them singletons. The ten largest clones capture roughly 3.2% of the sample.

The treatment or condition label corresponds to: about 20 received Ad26.COV2.S at low or high dose, single or two shots; five or six received placebo; per-sample allocation not given. Repertoires of vaccine and placebo recipients were sequenced from samples taken on day 63 after the first injection. Between 29 July and 7 August 2020, Cohort 1b enrolled about 27 adults aged 18-55 years at one site in Boston, USA. Ad26.COV2.S was a replication-incompetent adenovirus type 26 vector expressing a prefusion-stabilized SARS-CoV-2 spike protein from the original Wuhan strain. In the case of this clone: Its antigen remains unidentified. Base qualities are not provided; no much larger clone lies one nucleotide away.

There are 14 amino acids in the CDR3, from cysteine to phenylalanine inclusive. The kept DNA is CDR3 alone, 42 bases in frame from the first base. The V end gives up 5 bases and the J end 4 bases, leaving 8 bases in the junction not matched to a gene. According to the germline V gene (reference sequence), CDR1 reads SEHNR and CDR2 reads FQNEAQ. The chain is made from TRBV7-9 and TRBJ2-7; TRBD1 matches 7 bases in the middle. This clonotype originated in a person aged 18 to 65 who received the Ad26.COV2.S COVID-19 vaccine or a placebo. The sample in question was peripheral blood, obtained in a trial of Ad26.COV2.S vaccine versus placebo. The nucleotides read TGTGCCAGCAGCCATGAACAGGGGTGGTACGAGCAGTACTTC. Its amino acids are CASSHEQGWYEQYF.